This passage covers 14 T cell receptor beta chains from one sample sequenced in a study of shared clonotypes between healthy human individuals. Terminally differentiated effector memory CD45RA+ cells were left out of the naive CD8 fraction, which was CD45RO-negative and positively selected for CCR7. TCRdb's copy holds only in-frame clones and misses some; the assay was immunoSEQ multiplex PCR. The profile shows approximately 600,000 clones, roughly 95% of them singletons. The specimen sequenced was naive CD8+ T cells sorted from blood. Receptor source: a young woman in good health.

This clone was seen a single time. The V and J genes are TRBV27 and TRBJ2-7, with 7 bases identical to TRBD1. The CDR3 runs to 14 residues. Germline V CDR1 and CDR2: MNHEY, SMNVEV (reference sequence). J lost 4 bases, V lost 3 bases, and 6 bases had no gene match. CDR3 protein: CASSFGTERYEQYF. Written as DNA, the CDR3 is TGTGCCAGCAGTTTCGGGACAGAGAGGTACGAGCAGTACTTC.

This clone was detected once. The genes are TRBV10-3 and TRBJ1-1; 7 nucleotides line up with TRBD1. Germline V gives CDR1 ENHRY, CDR2 SYGVKD. This CDR3 region has 13 residues. Trimming at V came to 3 bases and at J to 6 bases, leaving 4 bases not matched to a gene. The CDR3 region is CAISEPDRPEAFF. CDR3 nucleotide sequence: TGTGCCATCAGTGAACCGGACAGGCCTGAAGCTTTCTTT.

J is TRBJ2-3 and V is TRBV28, with no clear D. Germline V gene lookup returns CDR1 MDHEN and CDR2 SYDVKM. Trimming removed 3 bases from V and 1 base from J, with 8 bases in between. CDR3 length: 14 residues. The CDR3 spells CASSFLRRTDTQYF. CDR3 nucleotides: TGTGCCAGCAGTTTCCTTCGACGCACAGATACGCAGTATTTT.

Turning to this clone: The final CDR3 position lacks the conserved phenylalanine or tryptophan, pointing to a likely read error. The chain is built from TRBV6-5 and TRBJ2-7; 8 bases map to TRBD2. Germline CDR1 and CDR2: MNHEY and SVGAGI. With V trimmed by 6 bases and J by 6 bases, 10 bases remained unmatched. There are 14 residues in the CDR3. CDR3 in DNA: TGTGCCAGCAGGGCTCGACTAGCGAACTTCGAGCAGTACCTC. It yields the protein CASRARLANFEQYL.

The chain joins TRBV29-1 to TRBJ1-1; no clear D gene. With 6 bases removed from V and 1 base from J, the gap between germline ends came to 12 bases. The CDR3 has 13 residues. Per the germline V gene, CDR1 is SQVTM and CDR2 is ANQGSEA. The CDR3 DNA reads TGCAGCGTATATCTCGGACGGAACACTGAAGCTTTCTTT. Its protein product is CSVYLGRNTEAFF.

The chain links TRBV28 to TRBJ1-5; D gene ambiguous. Trimming removed 7 bases at V and 9 bases at J, with 19 bases between. The CDR3 runs 14 residues. The germline V gene encodes CDR1 MDHEN and CDR2 SYDVKM. CDR3 nucleotides: TGTGCCAGCACCCCGGAGGCCCACCCCAGGCCCCAGCATTTT. It encodes CASTPEAHPRPQHF. Full variable domain (outside the CDR3, taken from reference TRBV28 and TRBJ1-5): DVKVTQSSRYLVKRTGEKVFLECVQDMDHENMFWYRQDPGLGLRLIYFSYDVKMKEKGDIPEGYSVSREKKERFSLILESASTNQTSMYLCASTPEAHPRPQHFGDGTRLSIL.

The chain combines TRBV2 with TRBJ2-7; 10 bases match TRBD2. V dropped 2 bases and J dropped 3; count of bases not matched to a gene: 7. The CDR3 runs 16 residues. CDR1 and CDR2 (germline): SNHLY, FYNNEI. This CDR3 is CASSEFPSGSLYEQYF. The CDR3 region has the DNA TGTGCCAGCAGTGAATTCCCTAGCGGGAGTCTCTACGAGCAGTACTTC.

V is TRBV25-1 and J is TRBJ2-5; D could derive from TRBD1 or TRBD2 (5 bases each). The CDR3 covers 13 residues. Trimming left V 7 bases short and J 4 bases short, with 13 bases between. Germline-derived CDR1 and CDR2 are MGHDK and SYGVNS. Here the CDR3 reads CASTDWDAETQYF. As DNA, the CDR3 is TGTGCCAGCACGGACTGGGACGCAGAGACCCAGTACTTC. The full variable domain, with the rest looked up from reference TRBV25-1 and TRBJ2-5, is EADIYQTPRYLVIGTGKKITLECSQTMGHDKMYWYQQDPGMELHLIHYSYGVNSTEKGDLSSESTVSRIRTEHFPLTLESARPSHTSQYLCASTDWDAETQYFGPGTRLLVL.

This clone was observed a few times. This rearrangement joins TRBV27 to TRBJ1-5, with D possibly being TRBD1 (5 bases). The CDR3 is made up of 13 amino acids. Trimming took 10 bases from V and 6 from J, leaving 16 bases between them. From germline, CDR1 is MNHEY and CDR2 SMNVEV (reference sequence). In DNA form, the CDR3 reads TGTGCCACCACCCCAGGGACGGGTCAGCCCCAGCATTTT. It is translated as CATTPGTGQPQHF.

This rearrangement joins TRBV4-2 to TRBJ2-5; no definite D call. Germline CDR1 and CDR2: LGHNA and YNFKEQ. The V end was cut by 0 bases, the J end by 2 bases, with 7 bases between. There are 14 residues in the CDR3. The CDR3 DNA reads as TGTGCCAGCAGCCAAGAAGACGGACAAGAGACCCAGTACTTC. This sequence encodes CASSQEDGQETQYF.

The chain recombines TRBV5-6 with TRBJ2-5, with D perhaps being TRBD1 or TRBD2 (5 bases each). V was trimmed by 0 bases and J by 3 bases, leaving 9 bases between them. Germline values: CDR1 SGHDT, CDR2 YYEEEE. There are 14 residues in the CDR3. CDR3 sequence (DNA): TGTGCCAGCAGCTTGGCAGGGACCGAAGAGACCCAGTACTTC. Translation gives CASSLAGTEETQYF.

The rearrangement joins TRBV19 to TRBJ2-3; D possibly corresponds to TRBD2 (6 bases). V was cut by 11 bases and J by 2 bases, with 23 bases left in between. Per the germline V gene, CDR1 is LNHDA and CDR2 is SQIVND (reference sequence). The CDR3 has 16 amino acids. CDR3 sequence: CASSTFGRGNTDTQYF. The CDR3, as DNA: TGTGCCTCCAGTACTTTCGGGAGAGGGAACACAGATACGCAGTATTTT.

The chain combines TRBV7-9 with TRBJ2-1; D might be TRBD1 (6 bases). The germline V gene encodes CDR1 SEHNR and CDR2 FQNEAQ (reference sequence). Trimming took off 2 bases at V and 8 bases at J, with 13 bases between the two ends. The CDR3 runs to 14 residues. The CDR3 loop reads CASSLNTGSHEQFF. The CDR3 bases are TGTGCCAGCAGCTTAAATACAGGGTCACATGAGCAGTTCTTC.

V is TRBV27 and J is TRBJ1-2; the D is unclear. The germline V gene has CDR1 MNHEY and CDR2 SMNVEV (reference sequence). The CDR3 loop spans 15 amino acids. Between the trimmed V and J ends, which lost 3 bases and 5 bases, there was a span of 16 bases. CDR3: CASSFPDGVRYGYTF. The CDR3 bases are TGTGCCAGCAGTTTTCCCGACGGCGTTCGGTATGGCTACACCTTC.